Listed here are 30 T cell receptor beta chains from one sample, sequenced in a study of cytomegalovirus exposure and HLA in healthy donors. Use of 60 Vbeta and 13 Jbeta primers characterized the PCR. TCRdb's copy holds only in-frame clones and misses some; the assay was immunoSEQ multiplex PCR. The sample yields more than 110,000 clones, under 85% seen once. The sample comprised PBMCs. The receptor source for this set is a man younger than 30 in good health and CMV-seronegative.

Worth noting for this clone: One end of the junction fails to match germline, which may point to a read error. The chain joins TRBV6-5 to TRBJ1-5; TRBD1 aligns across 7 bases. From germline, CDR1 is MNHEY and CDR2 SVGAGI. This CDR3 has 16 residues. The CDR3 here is CASSSPGQPRNRPQHF. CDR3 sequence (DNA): TGTGCCAGCAGTTCGCCGGGACAGCCCCGCAATCGGCCCCAGCATTTT.

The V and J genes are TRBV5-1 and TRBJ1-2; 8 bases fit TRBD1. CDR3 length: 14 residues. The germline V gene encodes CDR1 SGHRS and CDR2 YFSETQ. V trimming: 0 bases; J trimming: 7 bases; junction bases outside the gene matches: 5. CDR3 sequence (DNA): TGCGCCAGCAGCTTGGCTCAGGGGGCGGTTGGCTACACCTTC. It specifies CASSLAQGAVGYTF. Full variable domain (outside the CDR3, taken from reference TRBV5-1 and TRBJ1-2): KAGVTQTPRYLIKTRGQQVTLSCSPISGHRSVSWYQQTPGQGLQFLFEYFSETQRNKGNFPGRFSGRQFSNSRSEMNVSTLELGDSALYLCASSLAQGAVGYTFGSGTRLTVV.

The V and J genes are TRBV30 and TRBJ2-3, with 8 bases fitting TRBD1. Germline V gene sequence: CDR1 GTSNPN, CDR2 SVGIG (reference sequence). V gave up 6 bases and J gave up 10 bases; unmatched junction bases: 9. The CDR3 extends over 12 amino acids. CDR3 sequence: CACRSTGEAQYF. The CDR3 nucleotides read TGTGCCTGCAGGTCGACAGGGGAGGCGCAGTATTTT. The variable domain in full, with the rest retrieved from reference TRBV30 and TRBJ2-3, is SQTIHQWPATLVQPVGSPLSLECTVEGTSNPNLYWYRQAAGRGLQLLFYSVGIGQISSEVPQNLSASRPQDRQFILSSKKLLLSDSGFYLCACRSTGEAQYFGPGTRLTVL.

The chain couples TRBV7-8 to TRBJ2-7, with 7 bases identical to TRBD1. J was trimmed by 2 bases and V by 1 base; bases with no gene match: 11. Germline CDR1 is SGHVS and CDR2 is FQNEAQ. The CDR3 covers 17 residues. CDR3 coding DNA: TGTGCCAGCAGCTTAGGGGCCGGGACAGTTCTAACCTACGAGCAGTACTTC. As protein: CASSLGAGTVLTYEQYF. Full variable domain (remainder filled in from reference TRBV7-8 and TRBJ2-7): GAGVSQSPRYKVAKRGQDVALRCDPISGHVSLFWYQQALGQGPEFLTYFQNEAQLDKSGLPSDRFFAERPEGSVSTLKIQRTQQEDSAVYLCASSLGAGTVLTYEQYFGPGTRLTVT.

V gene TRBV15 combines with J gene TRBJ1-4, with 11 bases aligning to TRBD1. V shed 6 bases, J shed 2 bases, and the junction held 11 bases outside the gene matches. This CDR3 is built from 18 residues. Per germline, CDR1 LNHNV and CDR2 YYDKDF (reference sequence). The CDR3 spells CATRPSGTGGITNEKLFF. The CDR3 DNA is TGTGCCACCAGACCAAGTGGGACAGGGGGGATCACTAATGAAAAACTGTTTTTT.

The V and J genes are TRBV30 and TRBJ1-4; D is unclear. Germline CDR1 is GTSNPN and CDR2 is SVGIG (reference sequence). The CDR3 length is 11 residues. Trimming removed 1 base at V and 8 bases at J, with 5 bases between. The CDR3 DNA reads TGTGCCTGGAGTGGAGAGGAAAAACTGTTTTTT. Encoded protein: CAWSGEEKLFF. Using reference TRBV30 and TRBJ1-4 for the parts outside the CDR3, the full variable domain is SQTIHQWPATLVQPVGSPLSLECTVEGTSNPNLYWYRQAAGRGLQLLFYSVGIGQISSEVPQNLSASRPQDRQFILSSKKLLLSDSGFYLCAWSGEEKLFFGSGTQLSVL.

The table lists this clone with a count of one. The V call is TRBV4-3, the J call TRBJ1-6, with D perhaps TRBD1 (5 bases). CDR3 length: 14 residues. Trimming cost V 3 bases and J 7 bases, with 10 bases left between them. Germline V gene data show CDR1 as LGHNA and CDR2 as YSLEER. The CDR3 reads CASSQAGRNSPLHF. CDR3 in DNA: TGCGCCAGCAGCCAGGCAGGGAGGAATTCACCCCTCCACTTT.

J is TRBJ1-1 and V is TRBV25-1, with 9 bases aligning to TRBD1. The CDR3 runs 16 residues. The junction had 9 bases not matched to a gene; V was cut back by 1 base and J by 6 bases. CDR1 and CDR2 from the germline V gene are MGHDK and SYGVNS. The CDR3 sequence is CASSESRQGVNAEAFF. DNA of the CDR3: TGTGCCAGCAGTGAATCGCGACAGGGGGTTAACGCTGAAGCTTTCTTT. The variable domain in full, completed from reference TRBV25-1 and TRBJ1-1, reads EADIYQTPRYLVIGTGKKITLECSQTMGHDKMYWYQQDPGMELHLIHYSYGVNSTEKGDLSSESTVSRIRTEHFPLTLESARPSHTSQYLCASSESRQGVNAEAFFGQGTRLTVV.

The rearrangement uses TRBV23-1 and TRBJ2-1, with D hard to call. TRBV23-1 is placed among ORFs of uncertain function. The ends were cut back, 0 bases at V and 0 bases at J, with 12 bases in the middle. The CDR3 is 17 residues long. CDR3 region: CASSQSLTAFSYNEQFF. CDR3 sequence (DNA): TGCGCCAGCAGTCAATCGCTCACAGCTTTCTCCTACAATGAGCAGTTCTTC.

The CDR3 DNA follows: TGCAGTGCTAGATTGGGCCGACTGTTTTTT. Protein: CSARLGRLFF. The chain joins TRBV20-1 to TRBJ1-4, with D unresolved. The CDR3 totals 10 residues. Trimming pared 2 bases from V and 13 bases from J, leaving 8 bases between. Germline lookup yields CDR1 DFQATT and CDR2 SNEGSKA (reference sequence).

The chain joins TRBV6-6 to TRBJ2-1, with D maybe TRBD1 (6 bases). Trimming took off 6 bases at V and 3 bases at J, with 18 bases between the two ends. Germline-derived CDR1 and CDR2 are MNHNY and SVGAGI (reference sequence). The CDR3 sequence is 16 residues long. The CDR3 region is CASSHSTGDNYNEQFF. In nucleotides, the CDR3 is TGTGCCAGCAGCCACTCGACAGGTGATAACTACAATGAGCAGTTCTTC.

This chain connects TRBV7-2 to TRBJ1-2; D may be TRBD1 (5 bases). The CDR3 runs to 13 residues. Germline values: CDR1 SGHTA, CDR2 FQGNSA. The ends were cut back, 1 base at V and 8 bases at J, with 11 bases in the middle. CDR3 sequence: CASSLVGRPGYTF. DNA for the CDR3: TGTGCCAGCAGCTTAGTGGGGCGGCCGGGCTACACCTTC. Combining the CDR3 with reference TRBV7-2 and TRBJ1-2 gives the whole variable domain GAGVSQSPSNKVTEKGKDVELRCDPISGHTALYWYRQSLGQGLEFLIYFQGNSAPDKSGLPSDRFSAERTGGSVSTLTIQRTQQEDSAVYLCASSLVGRPGYTFGSGTRLTVV.

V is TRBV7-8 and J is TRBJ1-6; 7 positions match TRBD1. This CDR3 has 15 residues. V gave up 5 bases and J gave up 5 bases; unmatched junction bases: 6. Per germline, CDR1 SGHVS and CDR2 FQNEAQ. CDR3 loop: CASSPGDRDNSPLHF. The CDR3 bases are TGTGCCAGCAGCCCGGGGGACAGAGATAATTCACCCCTCCACTTT.

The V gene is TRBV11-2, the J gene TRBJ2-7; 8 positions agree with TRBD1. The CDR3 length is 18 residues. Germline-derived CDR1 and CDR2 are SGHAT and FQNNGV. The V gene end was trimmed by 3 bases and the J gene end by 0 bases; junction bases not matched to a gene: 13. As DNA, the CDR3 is TGTGCCAGCAGCTTGGCTGTCTTTCGGACAGGGAGCTCCTACGAGCAGTACTTC. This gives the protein CASSLAVFRTGSSYEQYF.

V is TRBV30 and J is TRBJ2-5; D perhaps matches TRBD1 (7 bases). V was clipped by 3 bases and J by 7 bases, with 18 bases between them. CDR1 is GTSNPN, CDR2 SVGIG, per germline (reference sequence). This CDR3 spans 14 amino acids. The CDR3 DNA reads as TGTGCCTGGAGAGAGTCCCCAGGGGGGTCGACCCAGTACTTC. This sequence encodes CAWRESPGGSTQYF.

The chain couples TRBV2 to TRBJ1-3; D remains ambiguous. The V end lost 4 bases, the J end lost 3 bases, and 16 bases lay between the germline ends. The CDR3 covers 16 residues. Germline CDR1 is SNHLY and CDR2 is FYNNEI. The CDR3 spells CASSAQTKLVGNTIYF. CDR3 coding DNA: TGTGCCAGCAGTGCCCAGACTAAATTGGTTGGAAACACCATATATTTT.

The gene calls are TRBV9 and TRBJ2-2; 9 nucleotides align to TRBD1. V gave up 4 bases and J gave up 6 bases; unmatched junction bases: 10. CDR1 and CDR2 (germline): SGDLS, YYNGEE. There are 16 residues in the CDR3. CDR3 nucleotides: TGTGCCAGCAGCCTCCGGGACAGGGATTTCCCCGGGGAGCTGTTTTTT. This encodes CASSLRDRDFPGELFF.

The CDR3 DNA sequence: TGTGCCAGCAGCTTACGGGACAGACACCCTTCCTACGAGCAGTACTTC. Protein: CASSLRDRHPSYEQYF. The chain links TRBV7-8 to TRBJ2-7; TRBD1 matches at 7 bases. This CDR3 comprises 16 residues. Germline V gene lookup returns CDR1 SGHVS and CDR2 FQNEAQ. V dropped 2 bases and J dropped 1; count of bases not matched to a gene: 8.

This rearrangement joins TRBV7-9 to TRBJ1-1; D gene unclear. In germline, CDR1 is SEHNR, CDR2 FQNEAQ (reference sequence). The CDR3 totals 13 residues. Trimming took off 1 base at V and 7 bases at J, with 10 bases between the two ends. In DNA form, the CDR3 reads TGTGCCAGCAGCTTAGTCCCCGCGGGTGAAGCTTTCTTT. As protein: CASSLVPAGEAFF.

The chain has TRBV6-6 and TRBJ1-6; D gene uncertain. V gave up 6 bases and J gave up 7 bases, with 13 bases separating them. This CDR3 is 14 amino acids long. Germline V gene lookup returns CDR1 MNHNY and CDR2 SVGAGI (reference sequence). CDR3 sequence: CASSPKVGNSPLHF. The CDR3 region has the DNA TGTGCCAGCAGCCCCAAGGTCGGGAATTCACCCCTCCACTTT.

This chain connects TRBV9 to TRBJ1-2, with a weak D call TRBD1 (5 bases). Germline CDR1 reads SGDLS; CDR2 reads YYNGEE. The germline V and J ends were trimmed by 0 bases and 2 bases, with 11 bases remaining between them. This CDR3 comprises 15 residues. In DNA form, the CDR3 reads TGTGCCAGCAGCGTAGGGCAGGGAAGGAACTATGGCTACACCTTC. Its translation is CASSVGQGRNYGYTF.

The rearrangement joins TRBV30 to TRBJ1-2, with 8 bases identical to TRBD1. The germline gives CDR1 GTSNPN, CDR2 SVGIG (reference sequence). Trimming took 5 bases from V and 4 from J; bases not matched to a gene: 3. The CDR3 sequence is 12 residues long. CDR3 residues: CAWGTGFYGYTF. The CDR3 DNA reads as TGTGCCTGGGGGACAGGCTTCTATGGCTACACCTTC.

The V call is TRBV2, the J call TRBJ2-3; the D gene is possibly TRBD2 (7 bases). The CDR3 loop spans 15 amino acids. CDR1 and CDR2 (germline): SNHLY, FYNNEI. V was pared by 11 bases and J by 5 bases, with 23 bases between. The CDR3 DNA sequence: TGTGCCTGGCCCCTCGGGGCGGGGGCAATAGATACGCAGTATTTT. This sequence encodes CAWPLGAGAIDTQYF.

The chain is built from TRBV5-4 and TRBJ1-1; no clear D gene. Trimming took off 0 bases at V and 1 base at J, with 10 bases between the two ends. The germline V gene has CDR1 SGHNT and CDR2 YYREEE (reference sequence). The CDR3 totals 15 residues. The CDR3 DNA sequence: TGTGCCAGCAGCTTGGTCGGGGTTGGGAACACTGAAGCTTTCTTT. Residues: CASSLVGVGNTEAFF.

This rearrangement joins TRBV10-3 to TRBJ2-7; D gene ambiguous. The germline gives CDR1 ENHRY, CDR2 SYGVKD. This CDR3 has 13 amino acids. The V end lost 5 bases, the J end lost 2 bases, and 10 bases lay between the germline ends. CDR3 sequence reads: CAISRASAYEQYF. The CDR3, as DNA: TGTGCCATCAGTAGAGCTTCTGCCTACGAGCAGTACTTC.

The CDR3 region has the DNA TGTGCCAGCAGTTCCGCCCCTACTAGCGGGGGGGTTACAGATACGCAGTATTTT. It encodes CASSSAPTSGGVTDTQYF. The chain recombines TRBV27 with TRBJ2-3, with 13 bases fitting TRBD2. Germline-derived CDR1 and CDR2 are MNHEY and SMNVEV (reference sequence). V gave up 4 bases and J gave up 3 bases; unmatched junction bases: 10. The CDR3 runs to 18 residues.

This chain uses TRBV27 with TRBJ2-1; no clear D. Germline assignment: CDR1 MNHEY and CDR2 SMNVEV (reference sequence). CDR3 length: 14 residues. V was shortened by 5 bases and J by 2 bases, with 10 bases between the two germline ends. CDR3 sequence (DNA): TGTGCCAGCAGTATACGGGTAGCCTACAATGAGCAGTTCTTC. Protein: CASSIRVAYNEQFF.

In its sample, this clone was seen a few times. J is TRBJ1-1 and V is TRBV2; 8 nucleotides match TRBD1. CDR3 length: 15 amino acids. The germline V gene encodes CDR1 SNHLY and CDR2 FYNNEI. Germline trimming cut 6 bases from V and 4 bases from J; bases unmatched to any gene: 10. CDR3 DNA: TGTGCCAGCAGCGACGGACAGGGCTGGAGCACTGAAGCTTTCTTT. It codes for CASSDGQGWSTEAFF.

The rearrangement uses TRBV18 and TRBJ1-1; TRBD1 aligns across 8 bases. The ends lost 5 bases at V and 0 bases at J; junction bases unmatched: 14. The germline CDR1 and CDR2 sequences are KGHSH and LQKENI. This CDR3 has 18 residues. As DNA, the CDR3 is TGTGCCAGCTCATTCGGGGCAGGGGGCCCATCCTTGAACACTGAAGCTTTCTTT. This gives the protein CASSFGAGGPSLNTEAFF.

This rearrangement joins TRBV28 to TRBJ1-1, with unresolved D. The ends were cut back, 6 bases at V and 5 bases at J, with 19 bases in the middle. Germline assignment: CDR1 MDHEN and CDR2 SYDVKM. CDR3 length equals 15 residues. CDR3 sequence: CASSTIQDAGTEAFF. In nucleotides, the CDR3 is TGTGCCAGCAGCACTATCCAGGACGCGGGTACTGAAGCTTTCTTT.